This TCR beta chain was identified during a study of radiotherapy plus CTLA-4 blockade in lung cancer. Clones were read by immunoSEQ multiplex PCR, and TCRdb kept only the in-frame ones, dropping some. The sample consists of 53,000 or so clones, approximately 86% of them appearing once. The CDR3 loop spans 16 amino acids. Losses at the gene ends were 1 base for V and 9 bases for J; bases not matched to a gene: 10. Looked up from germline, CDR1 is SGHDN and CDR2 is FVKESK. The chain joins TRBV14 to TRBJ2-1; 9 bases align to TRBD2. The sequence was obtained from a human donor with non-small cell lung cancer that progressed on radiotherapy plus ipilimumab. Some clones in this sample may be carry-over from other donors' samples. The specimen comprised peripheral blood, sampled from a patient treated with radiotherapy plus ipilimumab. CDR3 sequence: CASSQGAGGPWREQFF. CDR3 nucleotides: TGTGCCAGCAGCCAAGGGGCGGGGGGGCCTTGGCGTGAGCAGTTCTTC.